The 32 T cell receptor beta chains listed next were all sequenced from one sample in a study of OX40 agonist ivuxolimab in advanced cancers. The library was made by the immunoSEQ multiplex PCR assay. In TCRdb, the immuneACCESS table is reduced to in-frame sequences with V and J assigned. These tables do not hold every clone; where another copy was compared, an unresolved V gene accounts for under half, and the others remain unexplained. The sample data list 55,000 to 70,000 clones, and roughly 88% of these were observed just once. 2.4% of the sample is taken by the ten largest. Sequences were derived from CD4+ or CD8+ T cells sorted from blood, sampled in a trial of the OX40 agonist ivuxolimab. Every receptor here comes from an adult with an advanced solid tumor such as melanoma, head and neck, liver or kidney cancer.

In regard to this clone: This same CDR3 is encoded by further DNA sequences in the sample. CDR3 amino acids: CASSRRPGTGNSYEQYF. The CDR3 DNA is TGTGCCAGCTCACGGCGTCCCGGGACAGGGAACTCCTACGAGCAGTACTTC. The V and J genes are TRBV18 and TRBJ2-7; 9 nucleotides align to TRBD1. The V segment lost 4 bases and the J segment 0 bases; nucleotides outside the gene matches: 10. The CDR3 has 17 amino acids. CDR1 is KGHSH, CDR2 LQKENI, per germline.

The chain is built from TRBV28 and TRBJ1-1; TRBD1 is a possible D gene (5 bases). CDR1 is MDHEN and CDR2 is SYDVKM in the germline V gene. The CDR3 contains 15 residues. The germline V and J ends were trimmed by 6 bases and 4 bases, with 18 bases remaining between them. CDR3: CASSRSTGPSTEAFF. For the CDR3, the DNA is TGTGCCAGCAGCCGTTCAACAGGCCCTAGCACTGAAGCTTTCTTT.

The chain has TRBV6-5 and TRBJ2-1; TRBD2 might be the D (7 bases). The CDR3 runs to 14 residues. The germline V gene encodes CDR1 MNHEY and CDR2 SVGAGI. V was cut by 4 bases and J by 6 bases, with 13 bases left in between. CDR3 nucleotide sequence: TGTGCCAGCAGTTGGGGGGGGCGCGTCAATGAGCAGTTCTTC. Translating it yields CASSWGGRVNEQFF.

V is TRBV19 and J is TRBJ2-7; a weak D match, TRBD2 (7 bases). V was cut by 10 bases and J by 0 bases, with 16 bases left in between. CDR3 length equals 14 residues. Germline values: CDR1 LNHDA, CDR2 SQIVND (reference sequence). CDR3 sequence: CATKRGGASYEQYF. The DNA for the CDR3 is TGTGCCACCAAGAGGGGGGGCGCCTCCTACGAGCAGTACTTC.

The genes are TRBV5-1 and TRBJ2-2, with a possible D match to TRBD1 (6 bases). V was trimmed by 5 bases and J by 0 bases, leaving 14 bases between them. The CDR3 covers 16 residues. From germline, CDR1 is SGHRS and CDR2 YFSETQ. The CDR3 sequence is CASSRAQGANTGELFF. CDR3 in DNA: TGCGCCAGCAGTCGCGCACAGGGCGCGAACACCGGGGAGCTGTTTTTT.

CDR3 loop: CASSTRRGDGYTF. The CDR3 region has the DNA TGTGCCAGCAGCACCCGCCGGGGCGATGGCTACACCTTC. The chain has TRBV7-2 and TRBJ1-2, with a tentative D call TRBD1 (5 bases). Deletions cut 5 bases from V and 6 bases from J, with 13 bases between. This CDR3 is built from 13 residues. The germline V gene encodes CDR1 SGHTA and CDR2 FQGNSA.

The CDR3 DNA follows: TGTGCCAGCAGCTTGGCCCTACAGGGTAACATTCAGTACTTC. Amino acid sequence: CASSLALQGNIQYF. This chain uses TRBV5-4 with TRBJ2-4; a weak D match, TRBD1 (6 bases). The length of the CDR3 is 14 residues. Germline CDR1 and CDR2: SGHNT and YYREEE (reference sequence). With 0 bases removed from V and 7 bases from J, the gap between germline ends came to 11 bases.

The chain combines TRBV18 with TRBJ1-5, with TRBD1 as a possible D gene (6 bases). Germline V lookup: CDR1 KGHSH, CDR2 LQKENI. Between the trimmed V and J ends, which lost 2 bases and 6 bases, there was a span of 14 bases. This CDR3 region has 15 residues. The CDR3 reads CASSPDTGPPQPQHF. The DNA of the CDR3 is TGTGCCAGCTCACCAGACACAGGGCCGCCTCAGCCCCAGCATTTT.

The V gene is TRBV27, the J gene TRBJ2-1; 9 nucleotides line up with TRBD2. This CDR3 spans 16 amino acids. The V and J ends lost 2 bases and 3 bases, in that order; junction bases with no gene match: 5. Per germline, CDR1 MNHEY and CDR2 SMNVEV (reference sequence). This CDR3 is CASSLAAGGGYNEQFF. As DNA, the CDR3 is TGTGCCAGCAGTTTAGCAGCGGGGGGAGGCTACAATGAGCAGTTCTTC.

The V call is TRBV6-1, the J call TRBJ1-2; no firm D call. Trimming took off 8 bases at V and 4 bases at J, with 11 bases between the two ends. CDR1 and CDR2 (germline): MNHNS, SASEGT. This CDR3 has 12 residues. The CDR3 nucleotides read TGTGCCAGCCATTTCAGCTCCTATGGCTACACCTTC. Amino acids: CASHFSSYGYTF.

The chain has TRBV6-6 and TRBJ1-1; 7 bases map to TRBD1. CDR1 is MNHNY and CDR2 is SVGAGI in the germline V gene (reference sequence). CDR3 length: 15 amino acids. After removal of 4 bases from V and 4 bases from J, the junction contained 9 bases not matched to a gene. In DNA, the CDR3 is TGTGCCAGCAGTTCTCGACAGGGAGGGGGCACTGAAGCTTTCTTT. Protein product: CASSSRQGGGTEAFF.

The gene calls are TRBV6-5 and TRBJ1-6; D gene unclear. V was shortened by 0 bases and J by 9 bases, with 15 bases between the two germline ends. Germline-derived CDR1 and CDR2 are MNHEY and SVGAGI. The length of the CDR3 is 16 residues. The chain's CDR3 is CASSYSNGPGISPLHF. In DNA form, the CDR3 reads TGTGCCAGCAGTTACTCAAATGGCCCGGGGATTTCACCCCTCCACTTT.

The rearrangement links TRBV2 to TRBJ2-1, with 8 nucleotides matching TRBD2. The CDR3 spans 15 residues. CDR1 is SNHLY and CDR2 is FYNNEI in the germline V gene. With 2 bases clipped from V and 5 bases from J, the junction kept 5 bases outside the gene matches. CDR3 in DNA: TGTGCCAGCAGTGAACTAGCGGGTTCCAACAATGAGCAGTTCTTC. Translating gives CASSELAGSNNEQFF.

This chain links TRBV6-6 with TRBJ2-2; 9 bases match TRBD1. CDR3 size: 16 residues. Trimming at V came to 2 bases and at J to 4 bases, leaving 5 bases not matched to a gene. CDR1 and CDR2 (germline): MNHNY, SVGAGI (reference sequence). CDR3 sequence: CASSYDGTGPTGELFF. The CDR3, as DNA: TGTGCCAGCAGTTACGATGGGACAGGGCCCACCGGGGAGCTGTTTTTT.

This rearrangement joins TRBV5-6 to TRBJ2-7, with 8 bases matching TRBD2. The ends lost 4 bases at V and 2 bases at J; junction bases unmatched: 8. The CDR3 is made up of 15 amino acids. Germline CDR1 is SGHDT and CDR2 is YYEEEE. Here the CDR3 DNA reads TGTGCCAGCAGCCCCCGGGGGGGAAGGGCCTACGAGCAGTACTTC. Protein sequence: CASSPRGGRAYEQYF.

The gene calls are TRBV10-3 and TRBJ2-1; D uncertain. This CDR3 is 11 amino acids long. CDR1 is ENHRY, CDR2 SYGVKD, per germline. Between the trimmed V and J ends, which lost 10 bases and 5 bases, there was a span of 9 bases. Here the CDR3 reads CATIQNNEQFF. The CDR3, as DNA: TGTGCCACCATCCAAAACAATGAGCAGTTCTTC.

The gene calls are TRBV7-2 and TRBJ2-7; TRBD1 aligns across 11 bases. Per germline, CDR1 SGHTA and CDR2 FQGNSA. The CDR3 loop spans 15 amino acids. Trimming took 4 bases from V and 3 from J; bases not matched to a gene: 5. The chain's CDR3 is CASSSRGTGGYEQYF. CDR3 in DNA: TGTGCCAGCAGCTCCCGCGGGACAGGGGGCTACGAGCAGTACTTC.

The CDR3: CASSFLSGLGELFF. The CDR3 coding sequence is TGTGCCAGCAGCTTCCTTTCAGGGCTGGGGGAGCTGTTTTTT. The chain links TRBV11-2 to TRBJ2-2; a weak D match, TRBD1 (5 bases). This CDR3 region has 14 residues. Trimming took off 3 bases at V and 8 bases at J, with 13 bases between the two ends. The germline CDR1 and CDR2 sequences are SGHAT and FQNNGV.

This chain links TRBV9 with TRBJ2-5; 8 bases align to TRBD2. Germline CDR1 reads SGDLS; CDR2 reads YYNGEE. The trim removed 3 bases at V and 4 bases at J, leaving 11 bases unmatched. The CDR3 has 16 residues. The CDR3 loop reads CASSGRGRAGGETQYF. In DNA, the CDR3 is TGTGCCAGCAGCGGCCGAGGACGGGCGGGGGGAGAGACCCAGTACTTC. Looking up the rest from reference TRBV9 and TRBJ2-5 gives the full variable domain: DSGVTQTPKHLITATGQRVTLRCSPRSGDLSVYWYQQSLDQGLQFLIQYYNGEERAKGNILERFSAQQFPDLHSELNLSSLELGDSALYFCASSGRGRAGGETQYFGPGTRLLVL.

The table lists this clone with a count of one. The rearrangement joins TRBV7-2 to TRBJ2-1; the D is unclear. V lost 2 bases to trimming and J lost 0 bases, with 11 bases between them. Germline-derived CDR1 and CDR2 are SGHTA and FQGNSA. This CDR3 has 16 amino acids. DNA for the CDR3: TGTGCCAGCAGCTTAATGGGTCCGAGCTCCTACAATGAGCAGTTCTTC. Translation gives CASSLMGPSSYNEQFF. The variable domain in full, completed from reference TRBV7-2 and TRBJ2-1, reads GAGVSQSPSNKVTEKGKDVELRCDPISGHTALYWYRQSLGQGLEFLIYFQGNSAPDKSGLPSDRFSAERTGGSVSTLTIQRTQQEDSAVYLCASSLMGPSSYNEQFFGPGTRLTVL.

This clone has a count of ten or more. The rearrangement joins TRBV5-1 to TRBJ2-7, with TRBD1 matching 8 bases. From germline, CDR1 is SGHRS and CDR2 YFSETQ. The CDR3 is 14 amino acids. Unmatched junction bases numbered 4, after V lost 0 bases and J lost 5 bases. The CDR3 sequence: CASSLVDRDNEQYF. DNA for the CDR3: TGCGCCAGCAGCTTGGTGGACAGGGATAACGAGCAGTACTTC.

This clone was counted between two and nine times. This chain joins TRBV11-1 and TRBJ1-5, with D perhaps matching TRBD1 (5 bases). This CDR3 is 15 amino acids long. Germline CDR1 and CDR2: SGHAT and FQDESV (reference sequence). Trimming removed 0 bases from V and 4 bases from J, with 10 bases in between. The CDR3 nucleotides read TGTGCCAGCAGCTTAGCCCCCGACAGTAATCAGCCCCAGCATTTT. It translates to CASSLAPDSNQPQHF.

Here the CDR3 DNA reads TGTGCCAGCAGTGTCCGGGACAGGGGATTGTCGATCAATCAGCCCCAGCATTTT. Its protein product is CASSVRDRGLSINQPQHF. The chain combines TRBV6-1 with TRBJ1-5; 10 nucleotides match TRBD1. The CDR3 consists of 18 residues. Germline values: CDR1 MNHNS, CDR2 SASEGT. Trimming cost V 4 bases and J 3 bases; bases outside gene matches: 12.

The CDR3 sequence is CAISESTSPGANVLTF. CDR3 in DNA: TGTGCCATCAGTGAGTCGACCTCCCCTGGGGCCAACGTCCTGACTTTC. The chain has TRBV10-3 and TRBJ2-6; no firm D call. The CDR3 totals 16 residues. Germline CDR1 reads ENHRY; CDR2 reads SYGVKD. V dropped 0 bases and J dropped 2 bases, with 8 bases sitting between them.

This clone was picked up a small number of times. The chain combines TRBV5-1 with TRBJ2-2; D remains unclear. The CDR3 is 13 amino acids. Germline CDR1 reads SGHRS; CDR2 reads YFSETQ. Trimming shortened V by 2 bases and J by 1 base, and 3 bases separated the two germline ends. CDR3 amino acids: CASSFRNTGELFF. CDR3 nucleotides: TGCGCCAGCAGCTTCCGGAACACCGGGGAGCTGTTTTTT.

CDR3 loop: CASSEADRGKLQYF. In nucleotides, the CDR3 is TGTGCCAGCAGTGAAGCGGACAGGGGAAAGTTGCAGTACTTC. The V and J genes are TRBV6-1 and TRBJ2-7, with 9 bases identical to TRBD1. V lost 0 bases and J lost 9; bases outside the gene matches: 6. CDR3 length: 14 amino acids. Germline V gives CDR1 MNHNS, CDR2 SASEGT.

The CDR3 sequence is CASSELQWPSGNTIYF. CDR3 DNA sequence: TGTGCCAGCAGTGAACTCCAGTGGCCCTCTGGAAACACCATATATTTT. The gene calls are TRBV6-1 and TRBJ1-3; D ambiguous. Germline values: CDR1 MNHNS, CDR2 SASEGT. The CDR3 is made up of 16 amino acids. V was pared by 2 bases and J by 0 bases, with 11 bases between.

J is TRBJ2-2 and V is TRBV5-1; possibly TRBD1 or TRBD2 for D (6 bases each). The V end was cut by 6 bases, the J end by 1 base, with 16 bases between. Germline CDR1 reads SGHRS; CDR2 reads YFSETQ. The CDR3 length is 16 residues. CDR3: CASNSRGALNTGELFF. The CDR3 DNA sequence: TGCGCCAGCAACAGTAGGGGGGCCCTGAACACCGGGGAGCTGTTTTTT.

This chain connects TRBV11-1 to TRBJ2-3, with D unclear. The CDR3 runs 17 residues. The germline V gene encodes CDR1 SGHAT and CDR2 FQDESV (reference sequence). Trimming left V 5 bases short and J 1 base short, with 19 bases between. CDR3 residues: CASSPSPPDHRTDTQYF. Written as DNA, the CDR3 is TGTGCCAGCAGCCCATCCCCCCCGGACCACCGCACAGATACGCAGTATTTT.

CDR3 region: CASIQESTDTQYF. CDR3 DNA sequence: TGTGCCAGCATACAGGAGAGCACAGATACGCAGTATTTT. This chain uses TRBV2 with TRBJ2-3; possible D gene TRBD1, 5 bases. Trimming left V 7 bases short and J 0 bases short, with 8 bases between. CDR3 length: 13 residues. Germline V gives CDR1 SNHLY, CDR2 FYNNEI.

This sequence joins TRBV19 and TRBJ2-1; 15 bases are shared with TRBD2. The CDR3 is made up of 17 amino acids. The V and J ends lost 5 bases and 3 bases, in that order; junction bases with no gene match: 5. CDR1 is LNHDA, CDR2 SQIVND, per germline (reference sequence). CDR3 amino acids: CASSSRTSGGVYNEQFF. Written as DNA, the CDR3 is TGTGCCAGTAGTTCCCGGACTAGCGGGGGGGTCTACAATGAGCAGTTCTTC.

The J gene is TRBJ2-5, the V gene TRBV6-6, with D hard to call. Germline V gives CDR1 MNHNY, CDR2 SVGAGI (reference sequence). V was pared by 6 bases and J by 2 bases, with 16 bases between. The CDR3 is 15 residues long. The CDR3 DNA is TGTGCCAGCAGGGCCGGATCGGCAGGACAAGAGACCCAGTACTTC. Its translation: CASRAGSAGQETQYF.